Below, 31 T cell receptor beta chains from the same sample are listed, as sequenced in a study of T cells in Graves' hyperthyroidism and ophthalmopathy. Using RNA transcripts as the source, TCR beta CDR3 regions were amplified. With the HTBI primer set, the TCR CDR3 went through a first round of RT-PCR. TCRdb ran MiXCR on the multiplex PCR reads and lists one entry per CDR3 protein. The data show a few hundred thousand distinct CDR3 sequences, with around 14% seen just once and about 7% held by the top ten. Sequencing was performed on blood. These receptors came from a woman aged 30 to 39 with Graves' hyperthyroidism.

DNA of the CDR3: TGTGCCAGCAGTTTTGGAGGGGACAAAAACATTCAGTACTTC. This encodes CASSFGGDKNIQYF. The chain joins TRBV27 to TRBJ2-4, with D perhaps TRBD2 (6 bases). Germline values: CDR1 MNHEY, CDR2 SMNVEV (reference sequence). V was trimmed by 3 bases and J by 3 bases, leaving 9 bases between them. The CDR3 runs 14 residues.

This clonotype was seen ten or more times. The chain joins TRBV6-2 or TRBV6-3 to TRBJ2-7; D is unclear. Trimming removed 2 bases from V and 6 bases from J, with 8 bases in between. This CDR3 has 12 residues. The germline V gene has CDR1 MNHEY and CDR2 SVGEGT. In nucleotides, the CDR3 is TGTGCCAGCAGTTACCTGACGGGCGAGCAGTACTTC. This sequence encodes CASSYLTGEQYF.

In the case of this clonotype: A much larger clone differs by one base, so this may be a read error. J is TRBJ2-1 and V is TRBV6-2 or TRBV6-3; maybe TRBD1 (5 bases). V gave up 8 bases and J gave up 1 base, with 18 bases separating them. Germline V gene data show CDR1 as MNHEY and CDR2 as SVGEGT. The CDR3 consists of 16 residues. As DNA, the CDR3 is TGTGCCAGCGGTGAGTCGCCCGGACAATCCTACAATGAGCAGTTCTTC. Translation: CASGESPGQSYNEQFF.

V is TRBV12-3 or TRBV12-4 and J is TRBJ2-7; the D is unclear. Trimming took 5 bases from V and 2 from J, leaving 16 bases between them. The CDR3 is made up of 15 amino acids. CDR3: CASSPLRDGTYEQYF. The CDR3 DNA reads TGTGCCAGCAGTCCCCTTCGCGACGGAACCTACGAGCAGTACTTC.

The genes are TRBV5-5 and TRBJ2-2; 7 nucleotides agree with TRBD1. The CDR3 length is 19 residues. Trimming took 1 base from V and 1 from J; bases not matched to a gene: 13. From germline, CDR1 is SGHKS and CDR2 YYEKEE (reference sequence). The CDR3: CASSLNRDRLLENTGELFF. DNA of the CDR3: TGTGCCAGCAGCTTGAACCGGGACAGATTGTTGGAGAACACCGGGGAGCTGTTTTTT.

The chain uses TRBV7-9 and TRBJ2-2; 15 bases are a match to TRBD2. J gave up 6 bases and V 11 bases, and 10 bases lay outside the gene matches. There are 16 residues in the CDR3. Germline CDR1 SEHNR, CDR2 FQNEAQ (reference sequence). CDR3: CAGAGLAGGVAGELFF. CDR3 in DNA: TGTGCCGGGGCGGGACTAGCGGGAGGAGTCGCCGGGGAGCTGTTTTTT.

The table lists this clonotype with a few counts. V usage is TRBV6-1 and J usage is TRBJ2-2; 11 bases fit TRBD2. CDR3 length equals 16 residues. Germline V gene lookup returns CDR1 MNHNS and CDR2 SASEGT. With V trimmed by 5 bases and J by 6 bases, 8 bases remained unmatched. CDR3 loop: CASSFRLAGSSGELFF. CDR3 sequence (DNA): TGTGCCAGCAGTTTCCGACTAGCGGGAAGTTCCGGGGAGCTGTTTTTT.

Notes on this clonotype: One base away lies a much larger clone, so this may be a sequencing read error. The V and J genes are TRBV7-6 and TRBJ1-1, with TRBD1 as a possible D gene (5 bases). The CDR3 covers 13 residues. CDR1 is SGHVS and CDR2 is FNYEAQ in the germline V gene. CDR3 in amino acids: CVSSLDLRGEAFF. The CDR3 bases are TGTGTCAGCAGCTTAGACCTGAGGGGTGAAGCTTTCTTT.

This clonotype was detected many times. The chain joins TRBV2 to TRBJ1-5; D not resolved. Trimming took 0 bases from V and 11 from J, leaving 8 bases between them. This CDR3 comprises 12 residues. Germline CDR1 is SNHLY and CDR2 is FYNNEI. CDR3 loop: CASSEAWGTQHF. Here the CDR3 DNA reads TGTGCCAGCAGTGAAGCATGGGGTACCCAGCATTTT. The whole variable domain, remainder taken from reference TRBV2 and TRBJ1-5, is EPEVTQTPSHQVTQMGQEVILRCVPISNHLYFYWYRQILGQKVEFLVSFYNNEISEKSEIFDDQFSVERPDGSNFTLKIRSTKLEDSAMYFCASSEAWGTQHFGDGTRLSIL.

The chain joins TRBV15 to TRBJ2-7, with unresolved D. V dropped 4 bases and J dropped 2 bases, with 6 bases sitting between them. The CDR3 sequence is 12 residues long. Germline CDR1 and CDR2: LNHNV and YYDKDF (reference sequence). CDR3 residues: CATSKNTYEQYF. Written as DNA, the CDR3 is TGTGCCACCAGCAAAAACACCTACGAGCAGTACTTC.

This clonotype was counted at least ten times. The chain is built from TRBV7-9 and TRBJ2-1; D is unclear. There are 13 residues in the CDR3. Germline loops: CDR1 SEHNR, CDR2 FQNEAQ (reference sequence). The germline V and J ends were trimmed by 5 bases and 0 bases, with 5 bases remaining between them. CDR3 in DNA: TGTGCCAGCAGCGTTGACTCCTACAATGAGCAGTTCTTC. Protein sequence: CASSVDSYNEQFF. The full variable domain, rest sourced from reference TRBV7-9 and TRBJ2-1, is DTGVSQNPRHKITKRGQNVTFRCDPISEHNRLYWYRQTLGQGPEFLTYFQNEAQLEKSRLLSDRFSAERPKGSFSTLEIQRTEQGDSAMYLCASSVDSYNEQFFGPGTRLTVL.

This clonotype was seen ten or more times. The chain joins TRBV30 to TRBJ2-7; 7 bases are shared with TRBD1. The CDR3 spans 14 residues. Germline V gene lookup returns CDR1 GTSNPN and CDR2 SVGIG (reference sequence). V lost 2 bases, J lost 9 bases, and 13 bases stayed unmatched. In nucleotides, the CDR3 is TGTGCCTGGAGTAGACCAGGGACAGAGGTGGTGCAGTACTTC. Protein: CAWSRPGTEVVQYF.

The chain has TRBV9 and TRBJ2-2, with a tentative D call TRBD2 (6 bases). V was cut by 4 bases and J by 4 bases, with 11 bases left in between. Germline assignment: CDR1 SGDLS and CDR2 YYNGEE. This CDR3 region has 14 residues. The CDR3 sequence: CASSPGDGTGELFF. The CDR3 nucleotides read TGTGCCAGCAGCCCGGGGGACGGCACCGGGGAGCTGTTTTTT.

This clonotype was observed many times. V gene TRBV3-1 combines with J gene TRBJ1-4, with 8 bases aligning to TRBD1. There are 15 residues in the CDR3. In germline, CDR1 is LGHDT, CDR2 YNNKEL (reference sequence). Unmatched junction bases numbered 9, after V lost 4 bases and J lost 8 bases. CDR3 amino acids: CASSLRQGSFEKLFF. In nucleotides, the CDR3 is TGTGCCAGCAGCCTTCGACAGGGGTCATTCGAAAAACTGTTTTTT.

This clonotype was recorded at least ten times. The chain recombines TRBV10-2 with TRBJ2-7, with a tentative D call TRBD1 (6 bases). Germline assignment: CDR1 WSHSY and CDR2 SAAADI. Trimming cost V 5 bases and J 5 bases, with 13 bases left between them. CDR3 length: 13 amino acids. As DNA, the CDR3 is TGCGCCAGCAGTATACAGGGTGTTCACGAGCAGTACTTC. This sequence encodes CASSIQGVHEQYF.

J is TRBJ1-2 and V is TRBV29-1; no reliable D call. The CDR3 contains 13 residues. CDR1 is SQVTM and CDR2 is ANQGSEA in the germline V gene. V lost 5 bases and J 3 bases, leaving 13 bases between the germline ends. CDR3 amino acids: CSVSNPLDYGYTF. In nucleotides, the CDR3 is TGCAGCGTTTCGAATCCTCTCGACTATGGCTACACCTTC.

Concerning this clonotype itself: A much more abundant neighbour one base away suggests this may be a read error. This chain joins TRBV2 and TRBJ1-1; no reliable D call. Germline V gene sequence: CDR1 SNHLY, CDR2 FYNNEI. CDR3 length equals 16 residues. The V end was cut by 4 bases, the J end by 3 bases, with 18 bases between. The CDR3 reads CASSAMFRRPDTEAFF. The CDR3 DNA is TGTGCCAGCAGTGCCATGTTCAGGCGACCGGACACTGAAGCTTTCTTT.

The sample holds a few counts of this clonotype. The J gene is TRBJ1-1, the V gene TRBV12-3 or TRBV12-4; the match to TRBD1 covers 8 bases. The CDR3 is made up of 12 amino acids. Unmatched junction bases numbered 5, after V lost 3 bases and J lost 11 bases. This chain's CDR3 is CASSFRQGLAFF. The CDR3 coding sequence is TGTGCCAGCAGTTTCCGACAGGGGCTGGCTTTCTTT.

This chain uses TRBV6-1 with TRBJ2-1; 9 bases agree with TRBD2. V trimming: 5 bases; J trimming: 2 bases; junction bases outside the gene matches: 7. This CDR3 has 16 residues. Germline V gives CDR1 MNHNS, CDR2 SASEGT. CDR3 nucleotide sequence: TGTGCCAGCAGTCCTCGGCGCGGGAGGGCCTACAATGAGCAGTTCTTC. Encoded protein: CASSPRRGRAYNEQFF.

About this clonotype itself: It may be a read error: a sequence one base away is much more abundant. The genes are TRBV7-3 and TRBJ2-2; no definite D call. CDR1 is SGHTA, CDR2 FQGTGA, per germline. The CDR3 sequence is 13 residues long. Trimming stripped 2 bases from V and 6 bases from J, with 7 bases between. The CDR3 nucleotides are TGTGCCAGCAGCTTAGCGCGGCCCGGGGAGCTGTTTTTT. Its protein is CASSLARPGELFF.

The chain couples TRBV11-2 to TRBJ2-1, with TRBD2 matching over 9 bases. J lost 2 bases, V lost 1 base, and 9 bases had no gene match. This CDR3 has 18 amino acids. Germline V CDR1 and CDR2: SGHAT, FQNNGV. The CDR3, as DNA: TGTGCCAGCAGCTTAGTTTCTAGCGGGACCTCACCCTACAATGAGCAGTTCTTC. Amino acids: CASSLVSSGTSPYNEQFF.

This clonotype has a handful of counts. The chain has TRBV9 and TRBJ2-3; TRBD2 aligns across 8 bases. The J segment lost 4 bases and the V segment lost 5 bases, leaving 15 bases of the junction unmatched. The CDR3 has 17 amino acids. Germline V gene lookup returns CDR1 SGDLS and CDR2 YYNGEE. The CDR3 DNA follows: TGTGCCAGCAGTACAAGCCGCGGGACTAGAGGGCCAGATACGCAGTATTTT. As protein: CASSTSRGTRGPDTQYF.

This clonotype was found a few times. CDR3 nucleotide sequence: TGCAGCGTTGCGGACACCTCAGATCAGCCCCAGCATTTT. Residues: CSVADTSDQPQHF. This chain links TRBV29-1 with TRBJ1-5; D is possibly TRBD1 (5 bases). V gave up 4 bases and J gave up 5 bases, with 12 bases separating them. Per germline, CDR1 SQVTM and CDR2 ANQGSEA. The CDR3 runs to 13 residues. Filled out from reference TRBV29-1 and TRBJ1-5, the complete variable domain reads SAVISQKPSRDICQRGTSLTIQCQVDSQVTMMFWYRQQPGQSLTLIATANQGSEATYESGFVIDKFPISRPNLTFSTLTVSNMSPEDSSIYLCSVADTSDQPQHFGDGTRLSIL.

J is TRBJ2-3 and V is TRBV12-3 or TRBV12-4; no definite D call. Between the trimmed V and J ends, which lost 3 bases and 8 bases, there was a span of 6 bases. CDR3 length: 11 amino acids. CDR3 sequence reads: CASSFEVTQYF. The CDR3 DNA reads as TGTGCCAGCAGTTTCGAGGTTACGCAGTATTTT.

This clonotype appeared once. A much larger clone sits a single nucleotide away, making a read error possible. The chain employs TRBV12-3 or TRBV12-4 and TRBJ1-5; tentative D call: TRBD1 (5 bases). The CDR3 is made up of 17 amino acids. The chain's CDR3 is CTSSLETAPDSNQPQHF. As DNA, the CDR3 is TGTACCAGCAGTTTAGAGACAGCTCCCGATAGCAATCAGCCCCAGCATTTT.

This clonotype appeared many times. V and J are TRBV27 and TRBJ1-1, with a possible D match to TRBD1 (5 bases). Germline CDR1 MNHEY, CDR2 SMNVEV (reference sequence). The germline V and J ends were trimmed by 5 bases and 8 bases, with 15 bases remaining between them. The CDR3 sequence is 13 residues long. The chain's CDR3 is CASSPGASLEAFF. The CDR3, as DNA: TGTGCCAGCAGTCCTGGGGCGTCCCTCGAAGCTTTCTTT.

The chain combines TRBV28 with TRBJ1-1; perhaps TRBD1 as D (5 bases). Germline V gene lookup returns CDR1 MDHEN and CDR2 SYDVKM. Trimming shortened V by 4 bases and J by 6 bases, and 12 bases separated the two germline ends. The CDR3 is 13 amino acids. CDR3 bases: TGTGCCAGCAGTTCCTTCGGGGCTGCTGAAGCTTTCTTT. Encoded protein: CASSSFGAAEAFF.

The chain has TRBV4-1 and TRBJ2-1; D unresolved. V was cut by 5 bases and J by 10 bases, with 12 bases left in between. The CDR3 loop spans 12 amino acids. Germline CDR1 is MGHRA and CDR2 is YSYEKL. The CDR3 DNA reads TGCGCCAGCAGCACACTGGTTGGGGAGCAGTTCTTC. As protein: CASSTLVGEQFF.

CDR3 nucleotide sequence: TGCAGTGCTAGTTCCGCGGGGGGGCGTTTAACCTACGAGCAGTACTTC. Translated, it gives CSASSAGGRLTYEQYF. The chain recombines TRBV20-1 with TRBJ2-7; 9 nucleotides match TRBD2. V trimming: 3 bases; J trimming: 2 bases; junction bases outside the gene matches: 11. The CDR3 has 16 amino acids. Germline CDR1 DFQATT, CDR2 SNEGSKA (reference sequence).

Only a few counts were recorded for this clonotype. The rearrangement uses TRBV5-1 and TRBJ2-2, with D maybe TRBD2 (7 bases). The CDR3 has 17 residues. Germline assignment: CDR1 SGHRS and CDR2 YFSETQ. Trimming left V 4 bases short and J 1 base short, with 17 bases between. CDR3 residues: CASSRAGAIGNTGELFF. The DNA of the CDR3 is TGCGCCAGCAGCCGGGCGGGGGCAATCGGGAACACCGGGGAGCTGTTTTTT.

This clonotype has ten or more counts. The gene calls are TRBV11-3 and TRBJ2-3, with TRBD2 identical over 13 bases. This CDR3 is built from 18 residues. The germline V gene has CDR1 SGHNT and CDR2 YENEEA. The trim removed 5 bases at V and 0 bases at J, leaving 8 bases unmatched. Here the CDR3 DNA reads TGTGCCAGCAGCCCGGGGACTAGCGGGGACCTTAGCACAGATACGCAGTATTTT. Its protein is CASSPGTSGDLSTDTQYF.